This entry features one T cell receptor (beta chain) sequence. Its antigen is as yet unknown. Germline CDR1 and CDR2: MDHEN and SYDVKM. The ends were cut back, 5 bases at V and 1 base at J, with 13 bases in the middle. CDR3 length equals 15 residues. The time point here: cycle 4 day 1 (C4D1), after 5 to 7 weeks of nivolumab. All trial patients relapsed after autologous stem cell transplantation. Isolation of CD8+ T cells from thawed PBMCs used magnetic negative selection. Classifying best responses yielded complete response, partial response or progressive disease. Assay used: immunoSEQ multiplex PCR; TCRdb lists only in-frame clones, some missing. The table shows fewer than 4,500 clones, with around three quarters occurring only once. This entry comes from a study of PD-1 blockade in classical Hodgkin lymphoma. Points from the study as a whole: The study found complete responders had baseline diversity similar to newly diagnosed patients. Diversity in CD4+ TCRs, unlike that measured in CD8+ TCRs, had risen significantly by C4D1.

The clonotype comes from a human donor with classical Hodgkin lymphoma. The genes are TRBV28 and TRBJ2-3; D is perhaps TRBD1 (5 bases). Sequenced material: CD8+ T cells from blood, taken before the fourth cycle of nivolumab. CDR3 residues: CASSDRLAGTDTQYF. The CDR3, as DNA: TGTGCCAGCAGTGACAGATTGGCCGGCACAGATACGCAGTATTTT. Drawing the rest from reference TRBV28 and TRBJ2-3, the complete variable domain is DVKVTQSSRYLVKRTGEKVFLECVQDMDHENMFWYRQDPGLGLRLIYFSYDVKMKEKGDIPEGYSVSREKKERFSLILESASTNQTSMYLCASSDRLAGTDTQYFGPGTRLTVL.